The clone carrying this T cell receptor (beta chain) was seen a few times. Its antigen remains unidentified. These data originate in a study of response to subunit inactivated influenza vaccine. TCRdb re-analysed the RT-PCR reads in MiXCR, keeping a single row per CDR3 protein. Here the sample spans 500,000 to 550,000 distinct CDR3 sequences, roughly 23% being singletons. CDR3 length: 12 amino acids. Trimming left V 1 base short and J 14 bases short, with 14 bases between. Germline V CDR1 and CDR2: LGHNA, YNFKEQ. Whole-study results and caveats: Authors suggested few new T cells are recruited by each seasonal influenza vaccination.

This sample also belongs to another study, concerning T cells expressing NK-cell markers. From that study: Scientists made TCR beta cDNA using 5'RACE template switching with UMIs. The eight sequenced donors comprised seven who were HCMV-seropositive and one who was seronegative. In several experiments, sorting was confined to alpha-beta TCR T cells through use of an anti-gamma-delta TCR antibody. A few of the donors also had these clonotypes leading their CD3+CD56-NKG2C+ fraction.

V gene TRBV4-2 combines with J gene TRBJ1-1; D unclear. This sample comprised CD4+ T cells sorted from PBMCs, obtained 11 to 12 days after vaccination. This clonotype was sampled from a man aged 45-65 years who received an inactivated influenza vaccine. CDR3 region: CASSQVYSPQFF. CDR3 bases: TGTGCCAGCAGCCAAGTTTATAGTCCTCAGTTCTTT.